This paragraph reports one TCR beta chain. Antigen specificity is unknown. The primer mix had 60 Vbeta and 13 Jbeta primers. Method: immunoSEQ multiplex PCR; TCRdb's copy keeps in-frame clones and lacks some. The data contain 110,000 to 150,000 clones, just under 85% of them singletons. Trimming at V came to 4 bases and at J to 1 base, leaving 6 bases not matched to a gene. Germline CDR1 SQVTM, CDR2 ANQGSEA. This CDR3 comprises 14 residues. All donors participated as healthy donors of bone marrow. The data are from a study of cytomegalovirus exposure and HLA in healthy donors. Findings of the study overall: TCR sequences were mostly rare, though some public TCRs occurred in many donors.

The chain uses TRBV29-1 and TRBJ1-1; 7 positions agree with TRBD1. Sequenced: PBMCs. The receptor comes from a woman in her thirties or forties in good health and CMV-seronegative. The DNA of the CDR3 is TGCAGCGTTGCGCACGGGACAGAGAACACTGAAGCTTTCTTT. Its translation is CSVAHGTENTEAFF.